This T cell receptor (beta chain) was obtained from a study of T cell clones after liver transplantation. Overall study: Graft-donor-reactive sequences were compared with third-party-reactive TCRbeta sequences from pre-transplant mixed lymphocyte reactions. Notes on the study in general: Donor-reactive sequences fell more than third party-reactive ones, suggesting partial deletion. Conclusions were preliminary, with small, heterogeneous patient groups.

Comments on this clone: Antigen specificity is unknown.

The CDR3 sequence is 14 residues long. CDR1 is SGHDT and CDR2 is YYEEEE in the germline V gene. Trimming removed 0 bases from V and 2 bases from J, with 9 bases in between. Assay: immunoSEQ multiplex PCR; the TCRdb copy retains only in-frame clones and omits some. The table has approximately 6,400 clones, over 70% seen once. This receptor was identified in a human patient who received a liver transplant. Among the T cells, some may be from the graft donor. The sample was CD8+ T cells from blood, taken 45 to 47 months after liver transplant. This chain links TRBV5-6 with TRBJ2-7; possibly TRBD1 for D (5 bases). The CDR3: CASSLDRKTYEQYF. For the CDR3, the DNA is TGTGCCAGCAGCTTGGACAGGAAAACCTACGAGCAGTACTTC.